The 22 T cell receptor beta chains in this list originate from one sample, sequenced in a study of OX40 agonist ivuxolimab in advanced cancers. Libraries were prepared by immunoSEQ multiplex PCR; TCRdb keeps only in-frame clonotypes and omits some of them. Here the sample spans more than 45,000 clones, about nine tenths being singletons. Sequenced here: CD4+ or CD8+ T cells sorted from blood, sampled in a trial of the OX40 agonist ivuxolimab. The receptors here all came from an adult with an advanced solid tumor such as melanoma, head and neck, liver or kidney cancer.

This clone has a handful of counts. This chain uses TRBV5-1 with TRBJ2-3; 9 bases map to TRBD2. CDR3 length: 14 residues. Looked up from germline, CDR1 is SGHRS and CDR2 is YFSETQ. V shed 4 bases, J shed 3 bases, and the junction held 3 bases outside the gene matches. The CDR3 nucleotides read TGCGCCAGCAGCGGCGGACTAGCGACAGATACGCAGTATTTT. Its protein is CASSGGLATDTQYF.

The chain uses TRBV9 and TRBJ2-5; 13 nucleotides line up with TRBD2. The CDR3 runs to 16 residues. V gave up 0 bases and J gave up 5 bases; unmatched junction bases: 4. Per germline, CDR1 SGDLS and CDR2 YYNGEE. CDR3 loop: CASSVVGLAGAETQYF. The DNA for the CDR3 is TGTGCCAGCAGCGTAGTTGGACTAGCGGGAGCCGAGACCCAGTACTTC.

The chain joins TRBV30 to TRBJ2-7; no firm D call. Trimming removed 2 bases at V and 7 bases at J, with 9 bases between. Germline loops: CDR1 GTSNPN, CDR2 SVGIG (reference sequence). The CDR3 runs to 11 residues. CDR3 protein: CAWSSLWEQYF. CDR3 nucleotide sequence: TGTGCCTGGAGTTCCCTTTGGGAGCAGTACTTC. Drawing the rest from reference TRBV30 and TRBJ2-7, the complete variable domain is SQTIHQWPATLVQPVGSPLSLECTVEGTSNPNLYWYRQAAGRGLQLLFYSVGIGQISSEVPQNLSASRPQDRQFILSSKKLLLSDSGFYLCAWSSLWEQYFGPGTRLTVT.

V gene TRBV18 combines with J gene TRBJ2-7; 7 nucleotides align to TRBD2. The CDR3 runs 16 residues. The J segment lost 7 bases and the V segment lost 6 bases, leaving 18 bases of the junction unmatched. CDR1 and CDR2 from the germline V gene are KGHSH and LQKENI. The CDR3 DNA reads TGTGCCAGCTCTCCGAATCGGGGAGGGGCCGTCGTGGAGCAGTACTTC. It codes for CASSPNRGGAVVEQYF.

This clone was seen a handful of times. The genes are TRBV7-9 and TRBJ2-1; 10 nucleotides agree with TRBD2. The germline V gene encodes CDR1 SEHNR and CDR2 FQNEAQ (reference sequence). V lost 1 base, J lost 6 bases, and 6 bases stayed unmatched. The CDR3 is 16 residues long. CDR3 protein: CASSLVASGSLNEQFF. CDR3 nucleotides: TGTGCCAGCAGCTTAGTGGCTAGCGGGAGCCTCAATGAGCAGTTCTTC.

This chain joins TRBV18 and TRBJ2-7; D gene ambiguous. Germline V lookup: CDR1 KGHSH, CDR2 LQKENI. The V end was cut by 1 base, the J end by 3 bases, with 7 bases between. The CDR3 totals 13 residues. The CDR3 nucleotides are TGTGCCAGCTCACCACAATCTGGCTACGAGCAGTACTTC. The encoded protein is CASSPQSGYEQYF.

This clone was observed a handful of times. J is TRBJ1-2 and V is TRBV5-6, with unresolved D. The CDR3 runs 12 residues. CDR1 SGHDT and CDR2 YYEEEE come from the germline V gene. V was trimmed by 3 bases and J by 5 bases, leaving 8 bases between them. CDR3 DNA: TGTGCCAGCAGCTCCGAGCATTATGGCTACACCTTC. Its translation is CASSSEHYGYTF.

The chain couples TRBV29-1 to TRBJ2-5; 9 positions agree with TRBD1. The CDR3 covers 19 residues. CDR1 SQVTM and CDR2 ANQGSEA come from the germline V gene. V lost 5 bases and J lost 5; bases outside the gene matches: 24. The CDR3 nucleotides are TGCAGCGTTCCCTTAGGGACAGGGATAGCCCGACGGGGTAGTGAGACCCAGTACTTC. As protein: CSVPLGTGIARRGSETQYF.

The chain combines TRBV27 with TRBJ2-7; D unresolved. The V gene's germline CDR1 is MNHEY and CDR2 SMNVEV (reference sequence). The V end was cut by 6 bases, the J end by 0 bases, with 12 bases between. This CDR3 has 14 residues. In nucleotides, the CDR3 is TGTGCCAGCAGATATCAGGTGTTCTCCTACGAGCAGTACTTC. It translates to CASRYQVFSYEQYF.

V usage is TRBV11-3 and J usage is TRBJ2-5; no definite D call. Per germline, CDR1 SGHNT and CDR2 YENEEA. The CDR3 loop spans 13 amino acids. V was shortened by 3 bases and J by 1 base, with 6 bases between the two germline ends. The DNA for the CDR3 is TGTGCCAGCAGCTTCTCGACCCAAGAGACCCAGTACTTC. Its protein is CASSFSTQETQYF.

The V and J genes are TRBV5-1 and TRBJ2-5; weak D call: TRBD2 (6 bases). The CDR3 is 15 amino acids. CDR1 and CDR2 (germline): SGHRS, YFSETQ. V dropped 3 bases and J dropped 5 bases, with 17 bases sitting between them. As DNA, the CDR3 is TGCGCCAGCAGCTCCCCCGGGGCGGGATGGGAGACCCAGTACTTC. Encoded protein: CASSSPGAGWETQYF.

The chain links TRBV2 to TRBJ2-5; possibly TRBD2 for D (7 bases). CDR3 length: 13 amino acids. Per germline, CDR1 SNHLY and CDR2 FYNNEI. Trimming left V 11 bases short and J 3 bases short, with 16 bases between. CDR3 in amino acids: CAGGGGPEETQYF. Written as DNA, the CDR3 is TGTGCCGGCGGGGGCGGGCCGGAAGAGACCCAGTACTTC.

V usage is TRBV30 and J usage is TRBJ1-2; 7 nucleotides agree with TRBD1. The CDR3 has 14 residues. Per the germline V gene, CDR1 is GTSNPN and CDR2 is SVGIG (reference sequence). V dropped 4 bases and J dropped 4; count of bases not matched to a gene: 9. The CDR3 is CAWMLDRTSYGYTF. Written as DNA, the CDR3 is TGTGCCTGGATGCTGGACAGGACCAGCTATGGCTACACCTTC.

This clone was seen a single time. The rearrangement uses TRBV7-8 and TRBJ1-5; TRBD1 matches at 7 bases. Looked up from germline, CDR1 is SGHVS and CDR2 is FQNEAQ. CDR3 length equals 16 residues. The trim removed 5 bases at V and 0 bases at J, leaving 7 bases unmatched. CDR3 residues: CASSEQGTNSNQPQHF. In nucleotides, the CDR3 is TGTGCCAGCAGCGAACAGGGGACAAATAGCAATCAGCCCCAGCATTTT.

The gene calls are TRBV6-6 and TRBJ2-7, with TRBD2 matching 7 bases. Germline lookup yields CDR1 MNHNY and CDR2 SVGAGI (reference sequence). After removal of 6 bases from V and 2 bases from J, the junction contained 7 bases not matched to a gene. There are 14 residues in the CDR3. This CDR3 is CASRATGRTYEQYF. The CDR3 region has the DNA TGTGCCAGCAGGGCAACCGGGAGGACCTACGAGCAGTACTTC.

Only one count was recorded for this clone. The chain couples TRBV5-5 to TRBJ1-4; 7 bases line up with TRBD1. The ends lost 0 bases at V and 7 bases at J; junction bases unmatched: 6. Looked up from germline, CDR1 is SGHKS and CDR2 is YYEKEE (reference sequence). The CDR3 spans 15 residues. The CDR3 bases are TGTGCCAGCAGCTTGGTGACAGGGTACGCTGAAAAACTGTTTTTT. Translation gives CASSLVTGYAEKLFF.

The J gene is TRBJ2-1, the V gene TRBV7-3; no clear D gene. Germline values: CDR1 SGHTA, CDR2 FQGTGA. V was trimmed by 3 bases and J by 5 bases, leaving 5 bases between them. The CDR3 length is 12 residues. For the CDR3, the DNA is TGTGCCAGCAGCTTTCTAGACAATGAGCAGTTCTTC. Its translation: CASSFLDNEQFF.

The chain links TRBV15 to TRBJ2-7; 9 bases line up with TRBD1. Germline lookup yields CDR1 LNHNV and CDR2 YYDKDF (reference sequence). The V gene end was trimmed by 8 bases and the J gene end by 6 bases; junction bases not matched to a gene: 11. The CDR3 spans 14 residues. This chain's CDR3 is CATGRDRASGEQYF. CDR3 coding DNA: TGTGCCACCGGGCGGGACAGGGCATCGGGCGAGCAGTACTTC.

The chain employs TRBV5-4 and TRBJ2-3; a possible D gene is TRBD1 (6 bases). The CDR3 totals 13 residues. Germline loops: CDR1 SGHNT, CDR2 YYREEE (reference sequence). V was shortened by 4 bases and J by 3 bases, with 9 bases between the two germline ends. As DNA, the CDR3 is TGTGCCAGCAGCGCAACAGGGACAGATACGCAGTATTTT. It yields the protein CASSATGTDTQYF.

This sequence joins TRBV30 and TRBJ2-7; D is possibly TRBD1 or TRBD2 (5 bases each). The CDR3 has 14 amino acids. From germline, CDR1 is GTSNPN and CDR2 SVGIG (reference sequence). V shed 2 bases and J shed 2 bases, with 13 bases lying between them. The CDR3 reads CAWSYGTVTYEQYF. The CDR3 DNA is TGTGCCTGGAGTTATGGGACGGTTACCTACGAGCAGTACTTC.

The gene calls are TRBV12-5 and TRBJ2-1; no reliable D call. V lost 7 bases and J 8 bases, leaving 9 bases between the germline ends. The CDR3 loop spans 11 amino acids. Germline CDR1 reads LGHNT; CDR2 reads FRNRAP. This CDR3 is CASVLVDEQFF. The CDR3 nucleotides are TGTGCTAGTGTTCTTGTGGATGAGCAGTTCTTC.

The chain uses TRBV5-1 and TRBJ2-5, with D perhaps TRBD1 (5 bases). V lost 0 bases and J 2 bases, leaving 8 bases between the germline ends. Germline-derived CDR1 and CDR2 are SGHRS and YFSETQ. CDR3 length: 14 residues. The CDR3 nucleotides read TGCGCCAGCAGCTTGGGGTCAGGGCAAGAGACCCAGTACTTC. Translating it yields CASSLGSGQETQYF.